These T cell receptor beta chains were read from a single sample in a study of T cell responses to AZD1222 COVID-19 vaccine. This table comes from immunoSEQ multiplex PCR, and its TCRdb copy is limited to in-frame clones, with some not included. In the table there are more than 120,000 clones, 90% to 95% of which are singletons. Material: peripheral blood, obtained on day 0 of AZD1222 vaccination. The receptor set was obtained from an adult in good health. Both conserved end residues are part of each CDR3. D genes are given only for firm matches. The listing skips clone size in some rows; elsewhere it reads once, few, many or a size class.

J | V | size | length | D | CDR3 | DNA
TRBJ2-1 | TRBV7-8 | - | 15 | - | CASSLLDRASNEQFF | TGTGCCAGCAGCCTTCTCGACAGAGCTAGCAATGAGCAGTTCTTC
TRBJ1-6 | TRBV7-2 | - | 14 | - | CASRGTLDNSPLHF | TGTGCCAGCAGGGGGACCTTAGATAATTCACCCCTCCACTTT
TRBJ1-2 | TRBV7-2 | - | 16 | - | CASSLAGGTVLYGYTF | TGTGCCAGCAGCTTAGCTGGGGGGACGGTCCTGTATGGCTACACCTTC
TRBJ1-2 | TRBV5-6 | - | 13 | TRBD1 | CASSPDRAGGYTF | TGTGCCAGCAGCCCAGACAGGGCCGGTGGCTACACCTTC
TRBJ2-3 | TRBV19 | - | 11 | - | CASSSRDTQYF | TGTGCCAGTAGTAGTAGAGATACGCAGTATTTT
TRBJ1-1 | TRBV6-2/TRBV6-3 | once | 12 | - | CASSPPEGEAFF | TGTGCCAGCAGCCCCCCCGAGGGTGAAGCTTTCTTT
TRBJ2-7 | TRBV27 | - | 16 | - | CASSHGHGTPPYEQYF | TGTGCCAGCTCCCACGGCCACGGGACACCCCCCTACGAGCAGTACTTC
TRBJ2-1 | TRBV10-3 | - | 15 | TRBD2 | CAISEVAGFYNEQFF | TGTGCCATCAGTGAGGTAGCGGGTTTCTACAATGAGCAGTTCTTC
TRBJ2-5 | TRBV10-3 | - | 17 | TRBD2 | CAISSRRLAGDQETQYF | TGTGCCATCAGTTCCCGAAGACTAGCGGGCGACCAAGAGACCCAGTACTTC
TRBJ2-7 | TRBV7-2 | - | 15 | - | CASSLRPGLEYEQYF | TGTGCCAGCAGCTTACGGCCGGGGCTAGAATACGAGCAGTACTTC
TRBJ2-1 | TRBV6-2/TRBV6-3 | - | 16 | TRBD2 | CASSGTSGISYNEQFF | TGTGCCAGCAGCGGAACTAGCGGGATCTCCTACAATGAGCAGTTCTTC
TRBJ1-1 | TRBV6-2/TRBV6-3 | once | 16 | - | CASSPTGSGMSTEAFF | TGTGCCAGCAGCCCAACAGGGTCGGGGATGAGCACTGAAGCTTTCTTT
TRBJ1-5 | TRBV7-6 | - | 15 | TRBD1 | CASSPQTGAGQPQHF | TGTGCCAGCAGCCCCCAGACAGGGGCGGGCCAGCCCCAGCATTTT
TRBJ1-6 | TRBV3-1/TRBV3-2 | - | 14 | - | CASSPAWGSSPLHF | TGTGCCAGCAGCCCTGCGTGGGGGAGCTCACCCCTCCACTTT
TRBJ1-1 | TRBV7-2 | - | 13 | - | CASSSGQLTEAFF | TGTGCCAGCAGCTCAGGACAGCTCACTGAAGCTTTCTTT
TRBJ2-1 | TRBV21-1 | - | 17 | - | CASSKVGTPGSYNEQFF | TGTGCCAGCAGCAAAGTTGGGACCCCAGGGTCCTACAATGAGCAGTTCTTC
TRBJ2-5 | TRBV29-1 | - | 12 | TRBD1 | CSVERGRETQYF | TGCAGCGTTGAGAGGGGGCGGGAGACCCAGTACTTC
TRBJ1-4 | TRBV27 | - | 16 | - | CASSPRGGLANEKLFF | TGTGCCAGCAGTCCCCGGGGCGGGTTGGCTAATGAAAAACTGTTTTTT
TRBJ1-2 | TRBV6-5 | - | 13 | - | CASTLADIYGYTF | TGTGCCAGCACCCTAGCAGACATCTATGGCTACACCTTC
TRBJ1-1 | TRBV10-3 | - | 14 | TRBD1 | CAITPGQENTEAFF | TGTGCCATCACCCCCGGACAGGAGAACACTGAAGCTTTCTTT
TRBJ2-1 | TRBV10-1 | few | 13 | - | CASSVEIPSEQFF | TGCGCCAGCAGTGTGGAGATCCCTAGCGAGCAGTTCTTC
TRBJ1-4 | TRBV7-8 | - | 15 | - | CASSFSPRVVEKLFF | TGTGCCAGCAGCTTTTCCCCCAGGGTTGTTGAAAAACTGTTTTTT
TRBJ1-1 | TRBV2 | - | 15 | - | CASSDHGTVNTEAFF | TGTGCCAGCAGTGATCATGGAACGGTGAACACTGAAGCTTTCTTT
TRBJ1-1 | TRBV21-1 | - | 15 | - | CASGGQGSPRTEAFF | TGTGCCAGCGGGGGACAGGGTTCCCCAAGGACTGAAGCTTTCTTT
TRBJ1-3 | TRBV7-2 | - | 15 | TRBD1 | CASSARQGFGNTIYF | TGTGCCAGCAGCGCCCGACAGGGTTTTGGAAACACCATATATTTT
TRBJ1-2 | TRBV9 | - | 14 | - | CASSPDLTTYGYTF | TGTGCCAGCAGCCCCGATCTTACTACCTATGGCTACACCTTC
TRBJ2-7 | TRBV7-2 | - | 14 | - | CASSGRGGSYEQYF | TGTGCCAGCAGCGGGCGAGGGGGTTCCTACGAGCAGTACTTC
TRBJ1-1 | TRBV5-4 | - | 17 | TRBD1 | CASSAEDRAFMNTEAFF | TGTGCCAGCAGCGCCGAAGACAGGGCTTTCATGAACACTGAAGCTTTCTTT
TRBJ2-3 | TRBV9 | - | 14 | - | CASSPRDPTDTQYF | TGTGCCAGCAGCCCCCGGGACCCCACAGATACGCAGTATTTT
TRBJ2-7 | TRBV6-5 | - | 12 | TRBD1 | CASSRGQGEQYF | TGTGCCAGCAGTAGGGGACAGGGCGAGCAGTACTTC
TRBJ2-5 | TRBV14 | - | 14 | - | CASSQSDAQETQYF | TGTGCCAGCAGCCAATCGGACGCTCAAGAGACCCAGTACTTC
TRBJ2-7 | TRBV4-3 | few | 17 | - | CASSQDFDSGSLYEQYF | TGCGCCAGCAGCCAAGATTTTGATTCGGGCAGCTTGTACGAGCAGTACTTC
TRBJ2-1 | TRBV19 | - | 15 | - | CASSAQGYSYNEQFF | TGTGCCAGTAGTGCTCAGGGGTATTCCTACAATGAGCAGTTCTTC
TRBJ2-2 | TRBV6-2/TRBV6-3 | once | 15 | - | CASSVPFLATGELFF | TGTGCCAGCAGTGTCCCTTTCTTAGCGACCGGGGAGCTGTTTTTT
TRBJ2-7 | TRBV21-1 | - | 17 | - | CASSNLQGDNAPYEQYF | TGTGCCAGCAGCAACTTACAGGGGGACAACGCCCCCTACGAGCAGTACTTC
TRBJ1-2 | TRBV5-1 | - | 15 | - | CASSPGTESNYGYTF | TGCGCCAGCAGCCCCGGGACCGAATCTAACTATGGCTACACCTTC
TRBJ1-2 | TRBV5-1 | - | 13 | - | CASSSFDSYGYTF | TGCGCCAGCAGCTCATTTGACAGCTATGGCTACACCTTC
TRBJ1-5 | TRBV11-2 | - | 13 | - | CASSLGQDQPQHF | TGTGCCAGCAGCTTAGGACAGGATCAGCCCCAGCATTTT
TRBJ1-4 | TRBV30 | - | 15 | - | CAWTSQPVPGEKLFF | TGTGCCTGGACCTCCCAACCGGTCCCCGGTGAAAAACTGTTTTTT
TRBJ1-3 | TRBV12-3/TRBV12-4 | - | 11 | - | CASRTGWVRDF | TGTGCCAGCAGGACGGGTTGGGTGCGGGATTTT
TRBJ2-3 | TRBV7-3 | - | 15 | TRBD2 | CASSFGSGSSDTQYF | TGTGCCAGCAGCTTCGGAAGCGGGAGCTCAGATACGCAGTATTTT
TRBJ1-1 | TRBV11-3 | - | 14 | - | CASSWGAIGTEAFF | TGTGCCAGCAGCTGGGGGGCGATCGGCACTGAAGCTTTCTTT
TRBJ1-5 | TRBV28 | - | 15 | - | CASTRDLASNQPQHF | TGTGCCAGCACCCGGGACCTGGCAAGCAATCAGCCCCAGCATTTT
TRBJ2-2 | TRBV18 | - | 16 | - | CASSPWTATDTGELFF | TGTGCCAGCTCACCTTGGACAGCTACCGACACCGGGGAGCTGTTTTTT
TRBJ2-5 | TRBV7-9 | - | 14 | TRBD2 | CASSLAGGQGTQYF | TGTGCCAGCAGCCTAGCGGGAGGGCAGGGGACCCAGTACTTC
TRBJ1-1 | TRBV19 | few | 13 | - | CASSIRQNTEAFF | TGTGCCAGTAGTATCCGGCAAAACACTGAAGCTTTCTTT
TRBJ2-2 | TRBV11-2 | - | 14 | - | CASSRGSNTGELFF | TGTGCCAGCAGCAGGGGATCGAACACCGGGGAGCTGTTTTTT
TRBJ2-1 | TRBV11-3 | - | 15 | TRBD2 | CASSSGTREHNEQFF | TGTGCCAGCAGCTCCGGGACTAGGGAGCACAATGAGCAGTTCTTC
TRBJ2-3 | TRBV7-3 | - | 15 | - | CASSLTGSGTDTQYF | TGTGCCAGCAGCTTAACCGGCTCAGGCACAGATACGCAGTATTTT
TRBJ1-1 | TRBV7-2 | - | 15 | - | CASSLGGSSNTEAFF | TGTGCCAGCAGCTTAGGGGGTTCGAGTAACACTGAAGCTTTCTTT
TRBJ1-1 | TRBV7-2 | - | 13 | - | CASSSQEGAEAFF | TGTGCCAGCAGCTCACAGGAGGGGGCTGAAGCTTTCTTT
TRBJ2-3 | TRBV6-2/TRBV6-3 | once | 14 | TRBD1 | CASSWDRQSDTQYF | TGTGCCAGCAGTTGGGACAGACAATCGGATACGCAGTATTTT
TRBJ1-6 | TRBV7-8 | - | 13 | - | CASSDYSSSPLHF | TGTGCCAGCAGTGATTACTCTAGTTCACCCCTCCACTTT
TRBJ2-5 | TRBV11-2 | - | 16 | TRBD2 | CASSTFASGGVGTQYF | TGTGCCAGCAGCACATTCGCCAGCGGGGGGGTGGGTACCCAGTACTTC
TRBJ1-1 | TRBV18 | - | 12 | - | CASSPPSRGAFF | TGTGCCAGCTCACCACCGAGCAGGGGAGCTTTCTTT
TRBJ2-7 | TRBV6-5 | - | 16 | - | CASSYGSGLSSYEQYF | TGTGCCAGCAGTTACGGCAGCGGCCTGAGTTCCTACGAGCAGTACTTC
TRBJ2-2 | TRBV6-1 | - | 17 | - | CASSEDGSAANTGELFF | TGTGCCAGCAGTGAAGATGGTTCAGCAGCGAACACCGGGGAGCTGTTTTTT
TRBJ1-1 | TRBV5-1 | - | 13 | - | CASSFGELDEAFF | TGCGCCAGCAGCTTCGGAGAACTGGATGAAGCTTTCTTT